Listed below are T cell receptor beta chains from one sample, sequenced in a study of radiation and T cells in renal cell carcinoma. The repertoire was sequenced with immunoSEQ multiplex PCR; TCRdb's copy has only in-frame clones and lacks some. The data contain some 10,000 clones, roughly 60% of them singletons. Sequencing used tumor tissue, obtained from a patient whose treatment included radiotherapy and nephrectomy. These receptors originate from a woman aged 45 to 65 with renal cell carcinoma. Both conserved end residues are part of each CDR3.

v_call cdr3_aa
TRBV29-1 CSVDTPGGYTF
TRBV29-1 CSARMGNEQFF
TRBV18 CASSPPNSNTGELFF
TRBV6-6 CASGSGSSLETQYF
TRBV5-1 CASSKGTGEVEAFF
TRBV7-2 CASSTSRNTEAFF
TRBV29-1 CSVPSANGYTF
TRBV4-3 CASSQFRGETQYF
TRBV19 CASRSSYTDTQYF
TRBV4-3 CASSQEQGAYTEAFF
TRBV28 CASSPPARGAGYTF
TRBV19 CASMGWGIYGSPLHF
TRBV6-4 CASSPGGESNEQFF
TRBV7-2 CASTRAPVGGAGTGELFF
TRBV5-1 CASSLGTSGGYEQYF
TRBV7-8 CASSSEGLGYEQYF
TRBV4-3 CASQRESSYNEQFF
TRBV4-1 CASSVGGLDTGELFF
TRBV18 CASSPGQPNQPQHF
TRBV27 CASSRTSGVSYEQYF
TRBV9 CASSSGTTLYNEQFF